The subject of this entry is one T cell receptor beta chain. The target antigen is unknown. Investigators sought sequencing depths of between 1 in 200,000 and 1 in 1 million T cells. Sequencing was performed with immunoSEQ multiplex PCR; in TCRdb, only in-frame clones are kept and a portion is missing. The sample has over 120,000 clones, approximately 80% seen once; the top ten hold 7.5% to 8%. The V end lost 6 bases, the J end lost 3 bases, and 11 bases lay between the germline ends. Germline V CDR1 and CDR2: MNHNS, SASEGT. This CDR3 has 13 amino acids. These data originate in a study of cytotoxic CD8 clonotypes in ibrutinib-treated CLL. Study-level background: Partial responses numbered some 24 and complete responses 2; after a median about 62 months, roughly 15 stayed remitted and some twelve progressed. Treatment had run for a median approximately twelve months, range 6 to 36, when response samples were taken. Study results and limitations: Pretreatment clonality was elevated relative to age-matched healthy donors and paralleled circulating CD8+ T-cell counts.

This chain connects TRBV6-1 to TRBJ1-2; D uncertain. The source of this sequence is a human donor with chronic lymphocytic leukemia. The sample in question was PBMCs, obtained after 36 months of ibrutinib treatment. CDR3: CASSVRVDYGYTF. The CDR3 region has the DNA TGTGCCAGCAGCGTAAGGGTTGACTATGGCTACACCTTC.